A single T cell receptor beta chain is shown here with its context. Its antigen is as yet unknown. These data originate in a study of CD8 T cells in Susac syndrome. At the level of the study: Patients with Susac syndrome, at blood draw, were therapy-naive, on corticosteroids, or on intravenous immunoglobulin alone.

The RNA input was roughly 0.45 to 1 ug, and it was reverse transcribed with random hexamers. Amplification of TCR beta CDR3 was carried out by immunoSEQ multiplex PCR, which covered 54 Vbeta and 13 Jbeta segments. TCRdb reprocessed the immunoSEQ multiplex PCR reads via MiXCR and lists one record per CDR3 protein. This table has roughly 250,000 distinct CDR3 sequences, about 95% appearing once. Study results and caveats: CD4+ T cell repertoires in Susac syndrome lacked clonal expansion.

Trimming shortened V by 1 base and J by 4 bases, and 8 bases separated the two germline ends. This CDR3 has 13 residues. Germline CDR1 reads SGHRS; CDR2 reads YFSETQ. The chain uses TRBV5-1 and TRBJ2-5; D is perhaps TRBD1 or TRBD2 (5 bases each). The sequence was collected from a human donor with Susac syndrome. Material for sequencing was CD4+ T cells from PBMCs. CDR3 sequence reads: CASSLQGAETQYF. CDR3 in DNA: TGCGCCAGCAGCTTGCAGGGAGCAGAGACCCAGTACTTC. The full variable domain, its missing parts supplied by reference TRBV5-1 and TRBJ2-5, is KAGVTQTPRYLIKTRGQQVTLSCSPISGHRSVSWYQQTPGQGLQFLFEYFSETQRNKGNFPGRFSGRQFSNSRSEMNVSTLELGDSALYLCASSLQGAETQYFGPGTRLLVL.